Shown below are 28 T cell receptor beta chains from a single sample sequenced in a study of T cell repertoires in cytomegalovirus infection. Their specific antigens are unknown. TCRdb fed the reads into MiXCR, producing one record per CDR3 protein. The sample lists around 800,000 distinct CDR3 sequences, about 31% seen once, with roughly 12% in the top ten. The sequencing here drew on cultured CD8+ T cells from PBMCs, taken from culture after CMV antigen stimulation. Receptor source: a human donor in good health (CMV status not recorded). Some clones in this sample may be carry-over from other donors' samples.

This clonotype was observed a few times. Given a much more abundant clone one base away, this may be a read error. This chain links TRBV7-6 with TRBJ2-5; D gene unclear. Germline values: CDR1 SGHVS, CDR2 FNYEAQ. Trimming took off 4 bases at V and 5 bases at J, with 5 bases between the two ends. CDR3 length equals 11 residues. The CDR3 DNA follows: TGTGCCAGCAGCTCCTGGGAGACCCAGTACTTC. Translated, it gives CASSSWETQYF. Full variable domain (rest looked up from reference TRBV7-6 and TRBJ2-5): GAGVSQSPRYKVTKRGQDVALRCDPISGHVSLYWYRQALGQGPEFLTYFNYEAQQDKSGLPNDRFSAERPEGSISTLTIQRTEQRDSAMYRCASSSWETQYFGPGTRLLVL.

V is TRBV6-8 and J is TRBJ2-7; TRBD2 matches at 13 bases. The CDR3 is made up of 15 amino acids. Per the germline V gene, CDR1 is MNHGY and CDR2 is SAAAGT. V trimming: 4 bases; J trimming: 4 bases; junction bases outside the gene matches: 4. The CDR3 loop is CASSFGLAGAYEQYV. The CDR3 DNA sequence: TGTGCCAGCAGTTTCGGACTAGCGGGGGCTTACGAGCAGTACGTC.

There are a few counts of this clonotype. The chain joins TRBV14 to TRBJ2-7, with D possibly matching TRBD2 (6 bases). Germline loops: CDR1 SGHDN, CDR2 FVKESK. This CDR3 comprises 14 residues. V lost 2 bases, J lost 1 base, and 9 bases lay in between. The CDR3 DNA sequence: TGTGCCAGCAGCCAACCGGGGGAATCCTACGAGCAGTACGTC. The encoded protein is CASSQPGESYEQYV.

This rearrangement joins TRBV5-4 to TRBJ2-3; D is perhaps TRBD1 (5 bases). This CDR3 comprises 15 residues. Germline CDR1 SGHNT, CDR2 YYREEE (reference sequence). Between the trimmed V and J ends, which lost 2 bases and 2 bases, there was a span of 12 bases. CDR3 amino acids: CASSLPDRPTDTQYF. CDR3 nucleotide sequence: TGTGCCAGCAGCTTACCCGACAGACCCACAGATACGCAGTATTTT.

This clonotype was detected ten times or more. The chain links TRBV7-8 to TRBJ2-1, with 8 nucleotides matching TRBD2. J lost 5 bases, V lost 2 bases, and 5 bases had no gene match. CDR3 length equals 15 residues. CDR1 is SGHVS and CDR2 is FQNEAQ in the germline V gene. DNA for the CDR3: TGTGCCAGCAGCTTAAGGCGGGGGGCCCACAATGAGCAGTTCTTC. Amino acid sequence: CASSLRRGAHNEQFF.

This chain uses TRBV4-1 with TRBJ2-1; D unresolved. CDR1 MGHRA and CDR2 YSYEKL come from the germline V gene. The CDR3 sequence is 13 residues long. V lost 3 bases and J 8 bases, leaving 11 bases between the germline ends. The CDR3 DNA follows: TGCGCCAGCAGCCAGGGTTGGAAGGATGAGCAGTTCTTC. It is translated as CASSQGWKDEQFF.

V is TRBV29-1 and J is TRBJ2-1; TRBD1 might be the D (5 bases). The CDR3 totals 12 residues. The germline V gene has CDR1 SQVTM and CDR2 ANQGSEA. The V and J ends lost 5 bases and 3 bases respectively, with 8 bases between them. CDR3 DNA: TGCAGCGTTCTAGGACACTACAATGAGCAGTTCTTC. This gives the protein CSVLGHYNEQFF.

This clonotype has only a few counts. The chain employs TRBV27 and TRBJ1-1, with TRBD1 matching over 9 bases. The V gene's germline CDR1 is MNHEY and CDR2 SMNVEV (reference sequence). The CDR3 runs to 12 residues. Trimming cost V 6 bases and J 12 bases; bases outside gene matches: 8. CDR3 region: CASRPYRGLSFF. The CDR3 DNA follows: TGTGCCAGCAGACCCTACAGGGGGCTTTCTTTCTTT.

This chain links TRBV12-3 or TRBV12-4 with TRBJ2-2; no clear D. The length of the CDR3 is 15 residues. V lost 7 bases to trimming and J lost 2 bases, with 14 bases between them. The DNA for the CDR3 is TGTGCCAGCATGAACCGGGCCGTAAACACCGGGGAGCTGTTTTTT. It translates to CASMNRAVNTGELFF.

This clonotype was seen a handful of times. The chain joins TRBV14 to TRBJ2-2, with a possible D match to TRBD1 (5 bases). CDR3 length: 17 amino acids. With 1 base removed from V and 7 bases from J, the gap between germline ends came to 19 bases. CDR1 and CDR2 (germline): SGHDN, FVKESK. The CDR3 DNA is TGTGCCAGCAGCCAAGGAGTCCAGGAAACACAGGTCGGGGAGCTGTTTTTT. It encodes CASSQGVQETQVGELFF.

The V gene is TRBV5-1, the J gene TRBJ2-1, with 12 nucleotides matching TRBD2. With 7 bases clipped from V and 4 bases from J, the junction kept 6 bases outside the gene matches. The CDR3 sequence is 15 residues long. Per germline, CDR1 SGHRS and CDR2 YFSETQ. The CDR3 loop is CASAGLAGPYNEQFF. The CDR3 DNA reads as TGCGCCAGCGCAGGACTAGCGGGGCCGTACAATGAGCAGTTCTTC.

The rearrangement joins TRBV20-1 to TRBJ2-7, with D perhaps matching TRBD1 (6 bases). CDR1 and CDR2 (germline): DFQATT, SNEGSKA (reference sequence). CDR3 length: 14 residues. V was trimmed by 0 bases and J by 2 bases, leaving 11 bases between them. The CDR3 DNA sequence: TGCAGTGCTAGAGATGAAGACAGGACCTACGAGCAGTACTTC. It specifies CSARDEDRTYEQYF.

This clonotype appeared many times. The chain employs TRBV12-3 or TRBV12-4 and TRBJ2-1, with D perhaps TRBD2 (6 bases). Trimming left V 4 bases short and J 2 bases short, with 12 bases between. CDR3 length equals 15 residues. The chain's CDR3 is CASSSLVAAYNEQFF. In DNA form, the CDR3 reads TGTGCCAGCAGTTCCCTAGTAGCGGCCTACAATGAGCAGTTCTTC.

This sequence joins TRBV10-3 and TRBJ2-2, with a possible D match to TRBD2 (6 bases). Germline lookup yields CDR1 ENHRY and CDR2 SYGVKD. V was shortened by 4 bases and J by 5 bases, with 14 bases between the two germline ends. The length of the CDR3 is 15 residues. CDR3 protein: CAISGPAGSTGELFF. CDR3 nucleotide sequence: TGTGCCATCAGTGGCCCGGCGGGGTCAACCGGGGAGCTGTTTTTT.

The CDR3 region is CASSPGLAGGSNTGELFF. The CDR3 DNA reads TGTGCCAGCAGCCCTGGACTGGCGGGGGGCTCGAACACCGGGGAGCTGTTTTTT. The chain recombines TRBV7-6 with TRBJ2-2; 8 nucleotides line up with TRBD2. The CDR3 totals 18 residues. The germline CDR1 and CDR2 sequences are SGHVS and FNYEAQ. The V segment lost 5 bases and the J segment 0 bases; nucleotides outside the gene matches: 11.

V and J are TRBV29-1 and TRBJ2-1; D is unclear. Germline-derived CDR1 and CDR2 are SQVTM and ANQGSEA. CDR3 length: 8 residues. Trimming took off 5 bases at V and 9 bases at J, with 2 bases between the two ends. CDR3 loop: CSVSEQFF. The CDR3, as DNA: TGCAGCGTTAGTGAGCAGTTCTTC.

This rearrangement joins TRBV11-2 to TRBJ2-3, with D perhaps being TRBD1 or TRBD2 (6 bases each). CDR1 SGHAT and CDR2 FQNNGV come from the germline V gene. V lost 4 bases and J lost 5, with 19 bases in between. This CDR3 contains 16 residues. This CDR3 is CASSYGPSGARDTQYF. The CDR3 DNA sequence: TGTGCCAGCAGCTATGGACCGTCGGGGGCCAGAGATACGCAGTATTTT.

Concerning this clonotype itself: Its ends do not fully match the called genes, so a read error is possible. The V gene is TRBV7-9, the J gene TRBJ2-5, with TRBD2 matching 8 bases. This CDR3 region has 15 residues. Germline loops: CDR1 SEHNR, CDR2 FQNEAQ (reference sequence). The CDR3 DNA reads TGTGCCAGCAGCCGCGAACTAGCGGACCAGGAGACCCAGTACTTC. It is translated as CASSRELADQETQYF.

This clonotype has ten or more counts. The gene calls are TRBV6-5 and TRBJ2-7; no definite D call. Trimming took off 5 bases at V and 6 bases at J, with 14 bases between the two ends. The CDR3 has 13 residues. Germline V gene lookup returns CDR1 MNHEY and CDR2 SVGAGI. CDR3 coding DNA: TGTGCCAGCAGTCACCGGGCCGGCGGCGAGCAGTACGTC. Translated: CASSHRAGGEQYV.

This chain's CDR3 is CSARDPGGFPYEQYV. CDR3 nucleotide sequence: TGCAGTGCTAGAGATCCAGGGGGTTTCCCCTACGAGCAGTACGTC. V usage is TRBV20-1 and J usage is TRBJ2-7; 7 nucleotides match TRBD1. This CDR3 spans 15 amino acids. Germline-derived CDR1 and CDR2 are DFQATT and SNEGSKA (reference sequence). The trim removed 0 bases at V and 2 bases at J, leaving 7 bases unmatched.

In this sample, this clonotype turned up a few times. In DNA form, the CDR3 reads TGTGCCACCCAACCCGGGGGCAACACTGAAGCTTTCTTT. As protein: CATQPGGNTEAFF. The chain joins TRBV10-3 to TRBJ1-1; possibly TRBD1 for D (6 bases). The CDR3 has 13 residues. The V end lost 10 bases, the J end lost 2 bases, and 14 bases lay between the germline ends. Germline CDR1 is ENHRY and CDR2 is SYGVKD.

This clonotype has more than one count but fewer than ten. The CDR3 spells CSAERYGSYEQYF. In DNA form, the CDR3 reads TGCAGTGCTGAGAGATACGGCTCCTACGAGCAGTACTTC. This chain uses TRBV20-1 with TRBJ2-7; D remains unclear. The CDR3 is made up of 13 amino acids. The V gene's germline CDR1 is DFQATT and CDR2 SNEGSKA (reference sequence). The V end lost 5 bases, the J end lost 0 bases, and 11 bases lay between the germline ends.

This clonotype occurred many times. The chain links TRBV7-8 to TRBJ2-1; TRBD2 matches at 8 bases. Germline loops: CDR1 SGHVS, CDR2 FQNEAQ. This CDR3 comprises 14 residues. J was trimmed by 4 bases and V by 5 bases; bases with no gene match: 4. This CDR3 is CASSPGGVYNEQFF. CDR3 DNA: TGTGCCAGCAGCCCGGGAGGGGTTTACAATGAGCAGTTCTTC. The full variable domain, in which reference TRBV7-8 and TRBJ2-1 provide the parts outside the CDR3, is GAGVSQSPRYKVAKRGQDVALRCDPISGHVSLFWYQQALGQGPEFLTYFQNEAQLDKSGLPSDRFFAERPEGSVSTLKIQRTQQEDSAVYLCASSPGGVYNEQFFGPGTRLTVL.

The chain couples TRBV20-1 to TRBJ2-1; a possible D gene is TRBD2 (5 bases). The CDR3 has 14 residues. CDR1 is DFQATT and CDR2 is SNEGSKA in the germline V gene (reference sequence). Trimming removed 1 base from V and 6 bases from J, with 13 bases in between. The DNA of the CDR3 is TGCAGTGCTAGAGCAGAAGGAGGACTCAATGAGCAGTTCTTC. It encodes CSARAEGGLNEQFF.

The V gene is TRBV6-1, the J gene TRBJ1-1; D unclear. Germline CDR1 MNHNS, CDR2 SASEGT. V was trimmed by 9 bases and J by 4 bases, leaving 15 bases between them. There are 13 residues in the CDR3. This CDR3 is CARSGKWGTEAFF. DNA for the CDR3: TGTGCCAGGTCGGGAAAATGGGGCACTGAAGCTTTCTTT.

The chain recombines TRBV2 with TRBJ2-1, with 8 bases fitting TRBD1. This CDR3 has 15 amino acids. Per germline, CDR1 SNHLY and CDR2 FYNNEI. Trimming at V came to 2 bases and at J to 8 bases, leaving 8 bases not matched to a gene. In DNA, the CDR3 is TGTGCCAGCAGTGAATGGCAGGGGGCTAAGGATGAGCAGTTCTTC. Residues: CASSEWQGAKDEQFF.

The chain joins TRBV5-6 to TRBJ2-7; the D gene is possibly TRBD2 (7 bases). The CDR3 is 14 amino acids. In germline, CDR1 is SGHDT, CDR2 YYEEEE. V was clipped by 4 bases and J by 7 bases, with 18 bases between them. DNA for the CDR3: TGTGCCAGCAGCCCCCTTGGGGGGGCCATAGAGCAGTACTTC. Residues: CASSPLGGAIEQYF. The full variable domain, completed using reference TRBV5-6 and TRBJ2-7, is DAGVTQSPTHLIKTRGQQVTLRCSPKSGHDTVSWYQQALGQGPQFIFQYYEEEERQRGNFPDRFSGHQFPNYSSELNVNALLLGDSALYLCASSPLGGAIEQYFGPGTRLTVT.

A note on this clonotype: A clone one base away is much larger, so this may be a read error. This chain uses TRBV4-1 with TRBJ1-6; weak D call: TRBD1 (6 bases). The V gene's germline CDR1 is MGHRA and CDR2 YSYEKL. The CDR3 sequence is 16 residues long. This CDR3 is CVSSQDRRQGNSPLHF. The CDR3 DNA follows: TGCGTCAGCAGCCAAGATAGGCGGCAGGGGAATTCACCCCTCCACTTT.